Listed below are T cell receptor beta chains from one sample, sequenced in a study of T cell changes during pregnancy in multiple sclerosis. Measured with immunoSEQ multiplex PCR; TCRdb has only the in-frame clones, and not every one. This table holds 85,000 to 130,000 clones, roughly nine tenths found once. This sample comprised peripheral blood, obtained before pregnancy. Source of these receptors: a female donor with multiple sclerosis, enrolled in a pregnancy study. The CDR3 runs from the conserved cysteine through the conserved F or W. Fields, in order: J gene, clone size, D gene, V gene, CDR3 length, CDR3 protein, CDR3 DNA. The D gene is left open where the match is weak. Not all rows give a size; the values are once, few, many and, for expanded clones, a class.

j_call: TRBJ2-7; clone_size: .; d_call: TRBD1; v_call: TRBV6-6; cdr3_length: 15; cdr3_aa: CASNFGTGEISEQYF; cdr3_nt: TGTGCCAGCAATTTTGGGACAGGGGAAATCAGCGAGCAGTACTTC
j_call: TRBJ1-6; clone_size: .; d_call: .; v_call: TRBV10-3; cdr3_length: 13; cdr3_aa: CAIKDSGNSPLHF; cdr3_nt: TGTGCCATCAAAGACAGTGGGAATTCACCCCTCCACTTT
j_call: TRBJ2-7; clone_size: .; d_call: .; v_call: TRBV11-2; cdr3_length: 17; cdr3_aa: CASSLDLGQWASYEQYF; cdr3_nt: TGTGCCAGCAGCTTAGATTTGGGGCAGTGGGCTTCCTACGAGCAGTACTTC
j_call: TRBJ2-1; clone_size: .; d_call: TRBD2; v_call: TRBV6-1; cdr3_length: 15; cdr3_aa: CASRNGLAGGNEQFF; cdr3_nt: TGTGCCAGCAGGAACGGACTAGCGGGAGGGAATGAGCAGTTCTTC
j_call: TRBJ2-7; clone_size: .; d_call: TRBD1; v_call: TRBV5-5; cdr3_length: 14; cdr3_aa: CASRAGQGAHEQYF; cdr3_nt: TGTGCCAGCAGGGCGGGACAGGGGGCCCACGAGCAGTACTTC
j_call: TRBJ2-3; clone_size: .; d_call: TRBD2; v_call: TRBV7-8; cdr3_length: 17; cdr3_aa: CASSPIRLADSTDTQYF; cdr3_nt: TGTGCCAGCAGCCCTATACGACTAGCGGATAGCACAGATACGCAGTATTTT
j_call: TRBJ1-2; clone_size: .; d_call: .; v_call: TRBV30; cdr3_length: 14; cdr3_aa: CAWTLTGLPYGYTF; cdr3_nt: TGTGCCTGGACCCTCACAGGGCTCCCCTATGGCTACACCTTC
j_call: TRBJ2-5; clone_size: .; d_call: .; v_call: TRBV5-5; cdr3_length: 14; cdr3_aa: CASSYRGIQETQYF; cdr3_nt: TGTGCCAGCAGCTATAGGGGGATACAAGAGACCCAGTACTTC
j_call: TRBJ1-1; clone_size: .; d_call: .; v_call: TRBV5-1; cdr3_length: 14; cdr3_aa: CASSLTQGITEAFF; cdr3_nt: TGCGCCAGCAGCTTGACTCAGGGTATAACTGAAGCTTTCTTT
j_call: TRBJ2-7; clone_size: .; d_call: .; v_call: TRBV15; cdr3_length: 13; cdr3_aa: CATSSAIRDEQYF; cdr3_nt: TGTGCCACCAGCTCAGCAATCAGGGACGAGCAGTACTTC
j_call: TRBJ1-2; clone_size: .; d_call: .; v_call: TRBV29-1; cdr3_length: 13; cdr3_aa: CSVGSLLTYGYTF; cdr3_nt: TGCAGCGTTGGCAGTCTACTAACCTATGGCTACACCTTC
j_call: TRBJ2-5; clone_size: once; d_call: .; v_call: TRBV28; cdr3_length: 12; cdr3_aa: CASKSSGETQYF; cdr3_nt: TGTGCCAGCAAGTCCTCCGGGGAGACCCAGTACTTC
j_call: TRBJ2-3; clone_size: once; d_call: .; v_call: TRBV7-3; cdr3_length: 16; cdr3_aa: CASSLFHVGRPDTQYF; cdr3_nt: TGTGCCAGCAGCTTATTTCACGTGGGCCGGCCAGATACGCAGTATTTT
j_call: TRBJ2-7; clone_size: once; d_call: TRBD2; v_call: TRBV6-5; cdr3_length: 14; cdr3_aa: CASALAGGDYEQYF; cdr3_nt: TGTGCCAGCGCATTAGCGGGAGGGGACTACGAGCAGTACTTC
j_call: TRBJ1-1; clone_size: .; d_call: .; v_call: TRBV30; cdr3_length: 12; cdr3_aa: CAWRDLQGAAFF; cdr3_nt: TGTGCCTGGAGGGACCTACAGGGCGCAGCTTTCTTT
j_call: TRBJ1-5; clone_size: few; d_call: TRBD1; v_call: TRBV2; cdr3_length: 14; cdr3_aa: CASRQGNSNQPQHF; cdr3_nt: TGTGCCAGCAGACAGGGGAATAGCAATCAGCCCCAGCATTTT
j_call: TRBJ1-3; clone_size: .; d_call: .; v_call: TRBV19; cdr3_length: 15; cdr3_aa: CASSMGGQSGNTIYF; cdr3_nt: TGTGCCAGTAGTATGGGAGGTCAGTCTGGAAACACCATATATTTT
j_call: TRBJ2-5; clone_size: once; d_call: TRBD1; v_call: TRBV2; cdr3_length: 15; cdr3_aa: CASSEAGTGQETQYF; cdr3_nt: TGTGCCAGCAGTGAAGCTGGGACAGGGCAAGAGACCCAGTACTTC
j_call: TRBJ2-2; clone_size: .; d_call: TRBD1; v_call: TRBV6-6; cdr3_length: 15; cdr3_aa: CASTLGQGAPGELFF; cdr3_nt: TGTGCCAGCACCCTGGGACAGGGGGCGCCCGGGGAGCTGTTTTTT
j_call: TRBJ2-7; clone_size: .; d_call: .; v_call: TRBV9; cdr3_length: 15; cdr3_aa: CASSVAGGSSYEQYF; cdr3_nt: TGTGCCAGCAGCGTAGCCGGGGGAAGTTCCTACGAGCAGTACTTC
j_call: TRBJ1-4; clone_size: .; d_call: TRBD1; v_call: TRBV7-8; cdr3_length: 15; cdr3_aa: CASSLQGATNEKLFF; cdr3_nt: TGTGCCAGCAGCTTACAGGGGGCAACTAATGAAAAACTGTTTTTT
j_call: TRBJ1-1; clone_size: .; d_call: .; v_call: TRBV28; cdr3_length: 15; cdr3_aa: CASSRPDRPNTEAFF; cdr3_nt: TGTGCCAGCAGTCGACCCGACAGACCGAACACTGAAGCTTTCTTT
j_call: TRBJ2-1; clone_size: .; d_call: .; v_call: TRBV7-6; cdr3_length: 18; cdr3_aa: CASSLEKIFQGGHNEQFF; cdr3_nt: TGTGCCAGCAGCTTAGAAAAAATCTTTCAGGGGGGCCACAATGAGCAGTTCTTC
j_call: TRBJ2-7; clone_size: .; d_call: .; v_call: TRBV5-6; cdr3_length: 14; cdr3_aa: CASSNPGLRDEQYF; cdr3_nt: TGTGCCAGCAGTAATCCAGGGCTTCGGGACGAGCAGTACTTC
j_call: TRBJ2-7; clone_size: .; d_call: TRBD2; v_call: TRBV7-2; cdr3_length: 17; cdr3_aa: CASSGIGLAGAGSEQYF; cdr3_nt: TGTGCCAGCAGCGGAATAGGACTAGCGGGAGCTGGGAGTGAGCAGTACTTC
j_call: TRBJ1-3; clone_size: .; d_call: .; v_call: TRBV19; cdr3_length: 14; cdr3_aa: CASSTRGSGNTIYF; cdr3_nt: TGTGCCAGTAGTACCAGAGGCTCTGGAAACACCATATATTTT
j_call: TRBJ2-3; clone_size: .; d_call: .; v_call: TRBV6-1; cdr3_length: 15; cdr3_aa: CASSEQGGSTDTQYF; cdr3_nt: TGTGCCAGCAGTGAACAGGGCGGAAGCACAGATACGCAGTATTTT
j_call: TRBJ2-6; clone_size: .; d_call: .; v_call: TRBV7-2; cdr3_length: 19; cdr3_aa: CASSHRGTVNSTGANVLTF; cdr3_nt: TGTGCCAGCAGCCACCGGGGGACGGTCAATTCTACTGGGGCCAACGTCCTGACTTTC
j_call: TRBJ1-5; clone_size: .; d_call: TRBD1; v_call: TRBV9; cdr3_length: 15; cdr3_aa: CASSPGDRDNQPQHF; cdr3_nt: TGTGCCAGCAGCCCTGGGGACAGGGACAATCAGCCCCAGCATTTT
j_call: TRBJ1-5; clone_size: .; d_call: TRBD1; v_call: TRBV6-6; cdr3_length: 14; cdr3_aa: CASSRQGSNQPQHF; cdr3_nt: TGTGCCAGCAGTAGACAGGGGAGCAATCAGCCCCAGCATTTT
j_call: TRBJ2-1; clone_size: .; d_call: TRBD2; v_call: TRBV2; cdr3_length: 19; cdr3_aa: CASSEIVALGTSGYNEQFF; cdr3_nt: TGTGCCAGCAGTGAAATCGTCGCCTTAGGGACTAGCGGTTACAATGAGCAGTTCTTC
j_call: TRBJ2-5; clone_size: once; d_call: TRBD2; v_call: TRBV7-3; cdr3_length: 15; cdr3_aa: CASSRTSGGGVTQYF; cdr3_nt: TGTGCCAGCAGCCGGACTAGCGGGGGGGGTGTGACCCAGTACTTC
j_call: TRBJ2-4; clone_size: .; d_call: TRBD2; v_call: TRBV2; cdr3_length: 17; cdr3_aa: CASSPQMLAGSKNIQYF; cdr3_nt: TGTGCCAGCAGTCCCCAGATGTTAGCGGGGTCCAAAAACATTCAGTACTTC
j_call: TRBJ2-1; clone_size: .; d_call: .; v_call: TRBV4-2; cdr3_length: 14; cdr3_aa: CASSQALTTNEQFF; cdr3_nt: TGTGCCAGCAGCCAAGCTTTGACTACAAATGAGCAGTTCTTC
j_call: TRBJ2-5; clone_size: .; d_call: TRBD2; v_call: TRBV7-9; cdr3_length: 15; cdr3_aa: CASSHSDGGLETQYF; cdr3_nt: TGTGCCAGCAGCCACTCGGACGGGGGGTTAGAGACCCAGTACTTC
j_call: TRBJ1-1; clone_size: .; d_call: TRBD1; v_call: TRBV28; cdr3_length: 15; cdr3_aa: CASSPRQGLGFGAFF; cdr3_nt: TGTGCCAGCAGTCCCCGACAGGGCCTAGGATTCGGGGCTTTCTTT
j_call: TRBJ1-1; clone_size: .; d_call: TRBD1; v_call: TRBV11-3; cdr3_length: 12; cdr3_aa: CASSRGGPEAFF; cdr3_nt: TGTGCCAGCAGTAGAGGGGGCCCTGAAGCTTTCTTT
j_call: TRBJ1-2; clone_size: .; d_call: .; v_call: TRBV27; cdr3_length: 13; cdr3_aa: CASSPNRAQGYTF; cdr3_nt: TGTGCCAGCAGTCCCAACAGGGCTCAGGGCTACACCTTC
j_call: TRBJ1-2; clone_size: .; d_call: TRBD1; v_call: TRBV9; cdr3_length: 15; cdr3_aa: CASSVDGQGAYGYTF; cdr3_nt: TGTGCCAGCAGCGTTGACGGACAGGGCGCCTATGGCTACACCTTC
j_call: TRBJ2-5; clone_size: .; d_call: TRBD2; v_call: TRBV6-1; cdr3_length: 15; cdr3_aa: CASSDRRGVFETQYF; cdr3_nt: TGTGCCAGCAGTGATAGGCGGGGGGTCTTTGAGACCCAGTACTTC
j_call: TRBJ2-1; clone_size: few; d_call: TRBD2; v_call: TRBV7-9; cdr3_length: 17; cdr3_aa: CASSLGTGLAGYNEQFF; cdr3_nt: TGTGCCAGCAGCTTGGGGACGGGACTAGCGGGCTACAATGAGCAGTTCTTC
j_call: TRBJ1-4; clone_size: .; d_call: TRBD1; v_call: TRBV9; cdr3_length: 16; cdr3_aa: CASSVAGQGAGEKLFF; cdr3_nt: TGTGCCAGCAGCGTAGCGGGACAGGGGGCCGGGGAAAAACTGTTTTTT